The T cell receptor (beta chain) under discussion was sequenced for a study of T cells after yellow fever vaccination. A process of 5'RACE template switching, which added a universal primer site and UMIs, was used to make TCR cDNA. Each CDR3 protein gets one entry after TCRdb re-called the 5' RACE reads with MiXCR. Of roughly 240,000 distinct CDR3 sequences listed, around 6.7% are singletons. The germline V gene encodes CDR1 DFQATT and CDR2 SNEGSKA (reference sequence). The CDR3 consists of 12 residues. The V gene lost 5 bases and the J gene lost 6 bases, with 10 bases spanning the gap. Study results and caveats: Researchers report a weaker secondary response that nonetheless peaked faster, day 5 versus 15. Reappearance after the booster was observed for most primary-vaccination clones (96% CD4, just over 85% CD8).

This clonotype was counted a few times. Its antigen is unknown. This sequence originates from a man aged 25-45 years who received the YFV17D yellow fever vaccine. Sequences were derived from CD4+ T cells sorted from PBMCs, sampled on the day of the yellow fever booster vaccination. The rearrangement links TRBV20-1 to TRBJ1-4; D possibly corresponds to TRBD1 (5 bases). CDR3 sequence (DNA): TGCAGTGCTTCCGGGACTGATGAAAAACTGTTTTTT. Translated, it gives CSASGTDEKLFF.